This T cell receptor (beta chain) was sequenced for a study of T cell repertoires in cytomegalovirus infection. About the study: Public TCR beta signatures indicated both CMV infection and matching HLA type. Whole-study results and caveats: The cumulative frequency of public TCR beta families distinguished individuals who carried CMV together with the relevant HLA. Ex vivo responses were dominated by HLA-C-restricted CMV-specific TCR beta clonotypes.

TCRdb redid the calling of the reads with MiXCR, one entry per CDR3 protein. The sample includes under 200,000 distinct CDR3 sequences, over 15% of them seen just once. Comments on this clonotype: Its cognate antigen is unknown.

The TCR was taken from a human donor in good health (CMV status not recorded). Some clones in this sample may be carry-over from other donors' samples. The sample taken for sequencing was CD8+ T cells from PBMCs.

CDR3 amino acids: CASSDTSEQYF. For the CDR3, the DNA is TGTGCCAGCAGCGACACTAGCGAGCAGTACTTC. The chain employs TRBV28 and TRBJ2-7, with a weak D call TRBD2 (5 bases). Germline CDR1 MDHEN, CDR2 SYDVKM. V lost 6 bases, J lost 6 bases, and 9 bases lay in between. This CDR3 spans 11 amino acids.